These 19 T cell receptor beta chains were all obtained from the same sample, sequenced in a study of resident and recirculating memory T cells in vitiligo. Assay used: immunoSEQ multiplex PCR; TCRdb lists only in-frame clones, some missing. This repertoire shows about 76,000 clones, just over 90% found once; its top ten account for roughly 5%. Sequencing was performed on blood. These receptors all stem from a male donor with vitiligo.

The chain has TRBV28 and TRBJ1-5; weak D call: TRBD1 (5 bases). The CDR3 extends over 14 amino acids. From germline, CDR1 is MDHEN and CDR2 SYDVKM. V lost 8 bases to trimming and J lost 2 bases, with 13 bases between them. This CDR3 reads CASLRDRRNQPQHF. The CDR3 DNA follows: TGTGCCAGCCTCAGAGACAGACGCAATCAGCCCCAGCATTTT.

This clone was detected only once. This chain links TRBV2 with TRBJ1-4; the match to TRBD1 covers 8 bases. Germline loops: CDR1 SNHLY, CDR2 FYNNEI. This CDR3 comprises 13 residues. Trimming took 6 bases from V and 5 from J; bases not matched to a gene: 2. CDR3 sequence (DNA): TGTGCCAGCAGAACAGGGGGGAATGAAAAACTGTTTTTT. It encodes CASRTGGNEKLFF.

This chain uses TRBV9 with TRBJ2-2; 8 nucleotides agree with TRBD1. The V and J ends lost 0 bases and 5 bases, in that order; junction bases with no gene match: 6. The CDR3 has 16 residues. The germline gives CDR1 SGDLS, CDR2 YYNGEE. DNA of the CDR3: TGTGCCAGCAGCGTAGTAGGACAGGGAAGGACCGGGGAGCTGTTTTTT. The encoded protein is CASSVVGQGRTGELFF.

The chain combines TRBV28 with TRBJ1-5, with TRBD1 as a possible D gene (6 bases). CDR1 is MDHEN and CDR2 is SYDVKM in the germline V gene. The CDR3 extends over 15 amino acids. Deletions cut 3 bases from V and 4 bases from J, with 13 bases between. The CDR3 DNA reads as TGTGCCAGCAGTTTGGTGGGGGCTGGAAATCAGCCCCAGCATTTT. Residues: CASSLVGAGNQPQHF.

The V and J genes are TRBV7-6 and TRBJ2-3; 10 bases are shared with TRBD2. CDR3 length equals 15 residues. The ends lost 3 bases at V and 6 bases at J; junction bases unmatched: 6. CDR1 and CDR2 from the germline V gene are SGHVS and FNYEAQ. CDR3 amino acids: CASSFGLAEIDTQYF. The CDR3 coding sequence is TGTGCCAGCAGCTTCGGACTAGCGGAGATCGATACGCAGTATTTT.

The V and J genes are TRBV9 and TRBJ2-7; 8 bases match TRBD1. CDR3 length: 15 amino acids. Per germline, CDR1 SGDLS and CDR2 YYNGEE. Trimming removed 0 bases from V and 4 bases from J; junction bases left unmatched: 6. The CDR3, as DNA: TGTGCCAGCAGCGTAGGAAGGACAGGGTTGTACGAGCAGTACTTC. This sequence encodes CASSVGRTGLYEQYF. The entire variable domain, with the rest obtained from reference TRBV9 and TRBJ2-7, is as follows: DSGVTQTPKHLITATGQRVTLRCSPRSGDLSVYWYQQSLDQGLQFLIQYYNGEERAKGNILERFSAQQFPDLHSELNLSSLELGDSALYFCASSVGRTGLYEQYFGPGTRLTVT.

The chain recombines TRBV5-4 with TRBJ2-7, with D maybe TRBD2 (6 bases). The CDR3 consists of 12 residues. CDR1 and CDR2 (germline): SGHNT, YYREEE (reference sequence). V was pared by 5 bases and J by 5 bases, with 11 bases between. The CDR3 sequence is CASSWGDDEQYF. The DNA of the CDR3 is TGTGCCAGCAGTTGGGGGGACGACGAGCAGTACTTC.

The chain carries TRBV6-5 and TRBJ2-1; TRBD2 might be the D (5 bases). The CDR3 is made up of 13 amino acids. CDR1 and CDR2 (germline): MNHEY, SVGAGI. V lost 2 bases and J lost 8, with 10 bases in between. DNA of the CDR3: TGTGCCAGCAGTTACCCCAACGGGGATGAGCAGTTCTTC. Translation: CASSYPNGDEQFF.

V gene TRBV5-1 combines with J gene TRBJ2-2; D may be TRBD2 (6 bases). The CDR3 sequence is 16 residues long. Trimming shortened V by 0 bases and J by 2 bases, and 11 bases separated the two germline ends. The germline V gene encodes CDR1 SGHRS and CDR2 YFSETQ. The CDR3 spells CASSLVAGGNTGELFF. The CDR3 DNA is TGCGCCAGCAGCTTGGTGGCCGGGGGTAACACCGGGGAGCTGTTTTTT. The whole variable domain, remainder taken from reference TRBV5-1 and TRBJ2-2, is KAGVTQTPRYLIKTRGQQVTLSCSPISGHRSVSWYQQTPGQGLQFLFEYFSETQRNKGNFPGRFSGRQFSNSRSEMNVSTLELGDSALYLCASSLVAGGNTGELFFGEGSRLTVL.

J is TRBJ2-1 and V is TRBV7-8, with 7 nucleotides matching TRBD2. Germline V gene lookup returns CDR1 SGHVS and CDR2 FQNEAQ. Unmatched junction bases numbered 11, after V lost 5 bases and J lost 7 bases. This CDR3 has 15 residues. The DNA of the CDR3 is TGTGCCAGCAGCCTAGGACTAGTTCCAGATAATGAGCAGTTCTTC. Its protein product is CASSLGLVPDNEQFF. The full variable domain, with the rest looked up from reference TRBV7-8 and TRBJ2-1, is GAGVSQSPRYKVAKRGQDVALRCDPISGHVSLFWYQQALGQGPEFLTYFQNEAQLDKSGLPSDRFFAERPEGSVSTLKIQRTQQEDSAVYLCASSLGLVPDNEQFFGPGTRLTVL.

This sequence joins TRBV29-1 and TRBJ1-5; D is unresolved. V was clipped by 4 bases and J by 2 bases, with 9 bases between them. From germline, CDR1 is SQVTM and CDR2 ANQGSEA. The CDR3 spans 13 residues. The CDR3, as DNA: TGCAGCGTTGGGGGAGGAGGCAATCAGCCCCAGCATTTT. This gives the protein CSVGGGGNQPQHF.

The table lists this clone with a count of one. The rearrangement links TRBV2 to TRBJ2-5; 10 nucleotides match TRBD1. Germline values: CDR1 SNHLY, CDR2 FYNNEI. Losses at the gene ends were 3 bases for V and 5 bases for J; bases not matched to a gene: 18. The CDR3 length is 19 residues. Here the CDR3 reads CASSEASTGGFVRLETQYF. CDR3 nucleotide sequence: TGTGCCAGCAGTGAGGCGTCGACAGGGGGCTTTGTTCGGCTGGAGACCCAGTACTTC.

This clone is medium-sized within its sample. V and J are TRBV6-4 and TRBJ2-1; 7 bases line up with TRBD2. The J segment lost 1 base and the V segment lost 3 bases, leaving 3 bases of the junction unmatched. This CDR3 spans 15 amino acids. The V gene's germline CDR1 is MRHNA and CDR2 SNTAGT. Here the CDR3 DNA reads TGTGCCAGCAGTGAGCGAGCGGGATCCTACAATGAGCAGTTCTTC. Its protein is CASSERAGSYNEQFF.

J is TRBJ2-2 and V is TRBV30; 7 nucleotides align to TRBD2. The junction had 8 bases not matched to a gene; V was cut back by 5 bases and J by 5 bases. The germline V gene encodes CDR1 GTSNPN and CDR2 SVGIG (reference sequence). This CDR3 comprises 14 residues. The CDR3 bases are TGTGCCTGGGAAGCGGGATCTGGGACCGGGGAGCTGTTTTTT. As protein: CAWEAGSGTGELFF.

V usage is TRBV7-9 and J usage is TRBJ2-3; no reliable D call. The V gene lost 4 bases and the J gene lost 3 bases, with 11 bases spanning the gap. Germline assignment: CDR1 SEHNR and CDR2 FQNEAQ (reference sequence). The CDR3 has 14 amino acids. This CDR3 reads CASSSALLTDTQYF. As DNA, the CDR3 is TGTGCCAGCAGCTCCGCGTTGTTGACAGATACGCAGTATTTT.

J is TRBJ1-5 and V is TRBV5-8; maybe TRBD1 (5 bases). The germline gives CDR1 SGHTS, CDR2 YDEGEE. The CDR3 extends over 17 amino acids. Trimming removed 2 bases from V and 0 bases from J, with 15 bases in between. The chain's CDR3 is CASSFSVAGPSNQPQHF. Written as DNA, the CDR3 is TGTGCCAGCAGCTTCAGTGTCGCGGGGCCTAGCAATCAGCCCCAGCATTTT.

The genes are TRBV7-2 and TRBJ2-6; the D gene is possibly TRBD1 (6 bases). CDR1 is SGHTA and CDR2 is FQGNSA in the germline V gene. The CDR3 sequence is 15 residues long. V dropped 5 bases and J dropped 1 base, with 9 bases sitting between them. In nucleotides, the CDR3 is TGTGCCAGCAGCCGCCAGGGGTCTGGGGCCAACGTCCTGACTTTC. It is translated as CASSRQGSGANVLTF.

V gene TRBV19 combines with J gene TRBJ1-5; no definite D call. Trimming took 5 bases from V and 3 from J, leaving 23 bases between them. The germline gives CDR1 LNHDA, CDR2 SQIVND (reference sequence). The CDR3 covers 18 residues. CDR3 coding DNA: TGTGCCAGTAGTGCGAGGTGGAGGCAGGCCAACTTCAATCAGCCCCAGCATTTT. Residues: CASSARWRQANFNQPQHF.

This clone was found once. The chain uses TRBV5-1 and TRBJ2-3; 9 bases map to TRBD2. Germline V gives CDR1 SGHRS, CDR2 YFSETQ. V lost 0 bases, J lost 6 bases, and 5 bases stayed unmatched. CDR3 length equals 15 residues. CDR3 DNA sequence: TGCGCCAGCAGCTTGGATAGCGGGAGATTTGATACGCAGTATTTT. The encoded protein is CASSLDSGRFDTQYF. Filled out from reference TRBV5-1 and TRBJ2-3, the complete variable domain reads KAGVTQTPRYLIKTRGQQVTLSCSPISGHRSVSWYQQTPGQGLQFLFEYFSETQRNKGNFPGRFSGRQFSNSRSEMNVSTLELGDSALYLCASSLDSGRFDTQYFGPGTRLTVL.